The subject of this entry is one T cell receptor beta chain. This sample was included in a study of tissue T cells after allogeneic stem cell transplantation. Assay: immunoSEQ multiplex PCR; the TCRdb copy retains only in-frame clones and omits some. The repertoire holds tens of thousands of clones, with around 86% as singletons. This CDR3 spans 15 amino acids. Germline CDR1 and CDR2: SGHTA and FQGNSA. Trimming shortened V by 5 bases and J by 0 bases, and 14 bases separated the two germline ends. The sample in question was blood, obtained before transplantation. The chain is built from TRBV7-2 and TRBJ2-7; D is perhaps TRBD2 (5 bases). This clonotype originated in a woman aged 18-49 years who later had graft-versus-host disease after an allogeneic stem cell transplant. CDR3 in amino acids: CASSLRSGSSYEQYF. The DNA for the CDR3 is TGTGCCAGCAGCCTTAGGAGCGGAAGCTCCTACGAGCAGTACTTC.